One and the same sample provided the 26 T cell receptor beta chains below, sequenced in a study of CD8+CD57+ T cells in acquired aplastic anemia. Genomic DNA acted as the template from which TCR beta VDJ combination and CDR3 sequence profiling were carried out. Using its own MiXCR run on the reads, TCRdb lists one record per CDR3 protein. The repertoire holds 250,000 to 350,000 distinct CDR3 sequences, 56% seen once, with 7.5% to 9% in the top ten. What was sequenced was sorted CD4+, CD8+, or CD8+CD57+ T cells (not recorded which) from PBMCs. These TCRs come from a human donor with severe aplastic anemia or a healthy control (not recorded which).

This chain connects TRBV11-3 to TRBJ2-5; D ambiguous. Germline V gene data show CDR1 as SGHNT and CDR2 as YENEEA. The CDR3 covers 13 residues. Trimming cost V 0 bases and J 5 bases, with 7 bases left between them. DNA of the CDR3: TGTGCCAGCAGCTTAGATCGGCGGGAGACCCAGTACTTC. It yields the protein CASSLDRRETQYF.

As DNA, the CDR3 is TGTGCCAGCAGACGTGATACAGCAATCAATTCACCCCTCCACTTT. It specifies CASRRDTAINSPLHF. This rearrangement joins TRBV2 to TRBJ1-6; no clear D gene. Germline CDR1 and CDR2: SNHLY and FYNNEI. The CDR3 sequence is 15 residues long. The V end was cut by 6 bases, the J end by 7 bases, with 16 bases between.

As for this clonotype: Possible read error: a much larger clone is one base away. V and J are TRBV5-1 and TRBJ2-4; D gene unclear. The CDR3 loop spans 16 amino acids. From germline, CDR1 is SGHRS and CDR2 YFSETQ. CDR3 protein: CASSLELGSARNIQYF. In nucleotides, the CDR3 is TGCGCCAGCAGCTTGGAGCTAGGGTCAGCCAGAAACATTCAGTACTTC.

The gene calls are TRBV10-3 and TRBJ2-2; no definite D call. Germline V gives CDR1 ENHRY, CDR2 SYGVKD. The CDR3 consists of 14 residues. Trimming left V 5 bases short and J 4 bases short, with 11 bases between. The DNA of the CDR3 is TGTGCCATCAGTTCATCTCCGGGCACCGGGGAGCTGTTTTTT. Translation: CAISSSPGTGELFF.

The V and J genes are TRBV5-5 and TRBJ1-1, with D uncertain. Per the germline V gene, CDR1 is SGHKS and CDR2 is YYEKEE (reference sequence). V was cut by 1 base and J by 3 bases, with 10 bases left in between. The CDR3 extends over 14 amino acids. Here the CDR3 DNA reads TGTGCCAGCAGCTTGATTTTTAGGGACACTGAAGCTTTCTTT. It codes for CASSLIFRDTEAFF.

This clonotype was detected only a few times. The chain couples TRBV7-9 to TRBJ1-6; the D is unclear. The CDR3 spans 12 residues. The V gene lost 5 bases and the J gene lost 10 bases, with 9 bases spanning the gap. CDR1 is SEHNR and CDR2 is FQNEAQ in the germline V gene (reference sequence). The CDR3 loop reads CASSNESSPLHF. DNA of the CDR3: TGTGCCAGCAGCAACGAGAGCTCACCCCTCCACTTT.

V is TRBV7-3 and J is TRBJ2-3; a weak D match, TRBD2 (6 bases). V lost 2 bases and J 2 bases, leaving 11 bases between the germline ends. Germline values: CDR1 SGHTA, CDR2 FQGTGA. The CDR3 is 15 residues long. The DNA of the CDR3 is TGTGCCAGCAGCTTACGCGGGGACCCCACAGATACGCAGTATTTT. It yields the protein CASSLRGDPTDTQYF.

This clonotype has more than one count but fewer than ten. V is TRBV20-1 and J is TRBJ2-3; no firm D call. Trimming removed 3 bases from V and 6 bases from J, with 7 bases in between. The CDR3 spans 11 residues. CDR1 DFQATT and CDR2 SNEGSKA come from the germline V gene (reference sequence). The CDR3 protein is CSASGSDTQYF. CDR3 sequence (DNA): TGCAGTGCTAGTGGATCGGATACGCAGTATTTT.

Written as DNA, the CDR3 is TGCAGTGCCCTGAGGGGGCTTGAGCAGTTCTTC. Encoded protein: CSALRGLEQFF. V is TRBV20-1 and J is TRBJ2-1, with 7 bases that match TRBD1. There are 11 residues in the CDR3. Trimming cost V 6 bases and J 9 bases; bases outside gene matches: 5. Germline CDR1 and CDR2: DFQATT and SNEGSKA (reference sequence).

J is TRBJ1-2 and V is TRBV10-3, with D tentatively TRBD1 (6 bases). The CDR3 is 14 residues long. V was trimmed by 9 bases and J by 2 bases, leaving 16 bases between them. Germline CDR1 ENHRY, CDR2 SYGVKD. For the CDR3, the DNA is TGTGCCATGGCCTCGACAGGACCAAACTATGGCTACACCTTC. This codes for CAMASTGPNYGYTF.

The chain employs TRBV24-1 and TRBJ1-2; 11 bases line up with TRBD1. Trimming cost V 0 bases and J 1 base; bases outside gene matches: 3. The germline gives CDR1 KGHDR, CDR2 SFDVKD. CDR3 length: 17 amino acids. The CDR3: CATSDLTGTGGNYGYTF. In DNA form, the CDR3 reads TGTGCCACCAGTGATTTGACAGGGACAGGGGGTAACTATGGCTACACCTTC.

This clonotype was picked up many times. The V gene is TRBV10-3, the J gene TRBJ2-3; no clear D gene. Germline V CDR1 and CDR2: ENHRY, SYGVKD. V gave up 0 bases and J gave up 5 bases, with 0 bases separating them. The length of the CDR3 is 11 residues. DNA for the CDR3: TGTGCCATCAGTGAGTCAGATACGCAGTATTTT. Translated: CAISESDTQYF.

The rearrangement joins TRBV24-1 to TRBJ1-2; TRBD1 matches at 8 bases. Losses at the gene ends were 7 bases for V and 7 bases for J; bases not matched to a gene: 10. Germline CDR1 and CDR2: KGHDR and SFDVKD. CDR3 length: 14 residues. The DNA of the CDR3 is TGTGCCACCAGCCCAGCAGGGGGCGCGGCTGGCTACACCTTC. This translates into CATSPAGGAAGYTF.

This clonotype showed up many times. The chain is built from TRBV6-5 and TRBJ2-2, with D hard to call. V was cut by 3 bases and J by 1 base, with 9 bases left in between. The germline V gene encodes CDR1 MNHEY and CDR2 SVGAGI. The CDR3 is 15 amino acids. The DNA of the CDR3 is TGTGCCAGCAGTTATTGGCGGTGGAACACCGGGGAGCTGTTTTTT. This gives the protein CASSYWRWNTGELFF.

This clonotype has only a few counts. For the CDR3, the DNA is TGCAGCGTTGAAAGCGTCGGACTGAACACTGAAGCTTTCTTT. Translating gives CSVESVGLNTEAFF. The gene calls are TRBV29-1 and TRBJ1-1; D not certain. The CDR3 consists of 14 residues. V was cut by 2 bases and J by 0 bases, with 10 bases left in between. The germline CDR1 and CDR2 sequences are SQVTM and ANQGSEA.

The chain links TRBV20-1 to TRBJ2-1; 10 bases map to TRBD2. This CDR3 is built from 15 residues. J lost 6 bases, V lost 4 bases, and 9 bases had no gene match. The germline gives CDR1 DFQATT, CDR2 SNEGSKA (reference sequence). CDR3 nucleotide sequence: TGCAGTGCTAACCCCGGGACTAGCGTTATCAATGAGCAGTTCTTC. Translated: CSANPGTSVINEQFF.

This clonotype was seen repeatedly, ten times or more. The chain recombines TRBV7-2 with TRBJ2-5; 7 bases align to TRBD1. The V and J ends lost 2 bases and 5 bases, in that order; junction bases with no gene match: 11. The CDR3 consists of 16 residues. Germline V CDR1 and CDR2: SGHTA, FQGNSA. Written as DNA, the CDR3 is TGTGCCAGCAGCTTATGGCCGACAGGGATGGTGGAGACCCAGTACTTC. This translates into CASSLWPTGMVETQYF. Based on the CDR3 plus reference TRBV7-2 and TRBJ2-5, the full variable domain is GAGVSQSPSNKVTEKGKDVELRCDPISGHTALYWYRQSLGQGLEFLIYFQGNSAPDKSGLPSDRFSAERTGGSVSTLTIQRTQQEDSAVYLCASSLWPTGMVETQYFGPGTRLLVL.

In this sample, this clonotype turned up many times. The V and J genes are TRBV6-5 and TRBJ2-1; D uncertain. V dropped 2 bases and J dropped 6 bases, with 11 bases sitting between them. The CDR3 totals 14 residues. The germline V gene has CDR1 MNHEY and CDR2 SVGAGI. CDR3 coding DNA: TGTGCCAGCAGTTACAACCCCGCAATCAATGAGCAGTTCTTC. This translates into CASSYNPAINEQFF.

This clonotype has a count of ten or more. The chain couples TRBV3-1 to TRBJ2-3; the D is unclear. V dropped 6 bases and J dropped 0 bases, with 7 bases sitting between them. CDR3 length: 13 amino acids. Germline CDR1 and CDR2: LGHDT and YNNKEL (reference sequence). The CDR3 loop is CASRTTSTDTQYF. CDR3 bases: TGTGCCAGCAGAACCACTAGCACAGATACGCAGTATTTT.

The table lists this clonotype with a few counts. The V gene is TRBV12-3 or TRBV12-4, the J gene TRBJ1-2; D remains unclear. Trimming removed 4 bases from V and 8 bases from J, with 17 bases in between. The CDR3 length is 14 residues. CDR3 residues: CASSSGVAGKGYTF. In DNA form, the CDR3 reads TGTGCCAGCAGTTCCGGGGTAGCGGGGAAAGGCTACACCTTC.

This sequence joins TRBV24-1 and TRBJ2-1; D might be TRBD2 (5 bases). In germline, CDR1 is KGHDR, CDR2 SFDVKD. The V gene lost 4 bases and the J gene lost 0 bases, with 15 bases spanning the gap. CDR3 size: 17 residues. The CDR3 DNA reads as TGTGCCACCAGTGAGACTGGTGGGAGCAGCTCCTACAATGAGCAGTTCTTC. This codes for CATSETGGSSSYNEQFF.

Concerning this clonotype itself: It may be a read error: a sequence one base away is much more abundant. V is TRBV20-1 and J is TRBJ2-2; TRBD2 matches 9 bases. The CDR3 covers 14 residues. Germline V gene sequence: CDR1 DFQATT, CDR2 SNEGSKA (reference sequence). The CDR3 region is CGAGRGGITGELFF. CDR3 DNA sequence: TGCGGGGCGGGGCGGGGGGGCATCACCGGGGAGCTGTTTTTT.

The table lists this clonotype with many counts. The rearrangement links TRBV15 to TRBJ2-5, with D possibly being TRBD1 (6 bases). Looked up from germline, CDR1 is LNHNV and CDR2 is YYDKDF (reference sequence). V shed 3 bases and J shed 14 bases, with 16 bases lying between them. CDR3 size: 12 residues. The CDR3 bases are TGTGCCACCAGCAGGACCGGGACATCGGTTTACTTC. Translation: CATSRTGTSVYF.

The chain has TRBV6-4 and TRBJ1-6; no firm D call. In germline, CDR1 is MRHNA, CDR2 SNTAGT. The V end lost 2 bases, the J end lost 13 bases, and 12 bases lay between the germline ends. The CDR3 runs 13 residues. The chain's CDR3 is CASSDSGYWPLHF. Written as DNA, the CDR3 is TGTGCCAGCAGTGACAGCGGATATTGGCCCCTCCACTTT.

At least ten counts were recorded for this clonotype. The CDR3 bases are TGTGCCAGCAGCTTAGTGCTGGGGGCGAACACCGGGGAGCTGTTTTTT. Amino acid sequence: CASSLVLGANTGELFF. The rearrangement links TRBV11-2 to TRBJ2-2, with D perhaps being TRBD1 or TRBD2 (5 bases each). V lost 1 base and J 0 bases, leaving 9 bases between the germline ends. This CDR3 comprises 16 residues. Germline V gives CDR1 SGHAT, CDR2 FQNNGV.

The V call is TRBV7-9, the J call TRBJ2-3; D not certain. Trimming left V 7 bases short and J 0 bases short, with 14 bases between. CDR3 size: 15 residues. Looked up from germline, CDR1 is SEHNR and CDR2 is FQNEAQ (reference sequence). In DNA form, the CDR3 reads TGTGCCAGCATGGGTACGGGTTCTAGCACAGATACGCAGTATTTT. Its translation is CASMGTGSSTDTQYF.